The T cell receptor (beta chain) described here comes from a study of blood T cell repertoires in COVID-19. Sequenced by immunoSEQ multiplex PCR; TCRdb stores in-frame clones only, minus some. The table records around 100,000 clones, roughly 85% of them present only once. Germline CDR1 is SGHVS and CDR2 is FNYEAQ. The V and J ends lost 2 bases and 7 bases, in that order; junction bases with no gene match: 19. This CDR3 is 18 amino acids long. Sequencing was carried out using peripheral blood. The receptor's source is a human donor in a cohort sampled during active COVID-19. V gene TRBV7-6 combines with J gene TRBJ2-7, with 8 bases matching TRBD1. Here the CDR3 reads CASSLLPGLDRAGREQYF. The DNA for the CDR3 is TGTGCCAGCAGCTTATTGCCGGGTTTGGACAGGGCCGGTCGGGAGCAGTACTTC. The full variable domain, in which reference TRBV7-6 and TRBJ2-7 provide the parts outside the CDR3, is GAGVSQSPRYKVTKRGQDVALRCDPISGHVSLYWYRQALGQGPEFLTYFNYEAQQDKSGLPNDRFSAERPEGSISTLTIQRTEQRDSAMYRCASSLLPGLDRAGREQYFGPGTRLTVT.